This T cell receptor (beta chain) was captured in a study of shared clonotypes between healthy human individuals. About the study: Ranging from 18 to 49 in age, donors were two women and a few men.

CD4+ cells yielded CD45RA+ naive and CD45RA-negative memory subsets. Genomic DNA of every subset was divided equally among multiple immunoSEQ plates. In the original workflow: Sequence data from immunoSEQ were junction-only and lacked quality scores; consequently, filtering differed. Sequencing was performed with immunoSEQ multiplex PCR; in TCRdb, only in-frame clones are kept and a portion is missing. The D gene and trimming were derived from the DNA, and the V and J assignments and clone size from that table. This table has about 680,000 clones, around 74% appearing once. Germline V gene sequence: CDR1 SGHVS, CDR2 FQNEAQ. V dropped 5 bases and J dropped 0 bases, with 13 bases sitting between them. This CDR3 is 16 amino acids long.

The sequencing input was memory CD4+ T cells sorted from blood. Subset here: CD45RA-negative fraction. The TCR was taken from a woman between 25 and 40 years old in good health. The rearrangement uses TRBV7-8 and TRBJ2-2; TRBD2 is a possible D gene (5 bases). The CDR3 DNA is TGTGCCAGCAGCCCAAGAGGTAGCGCGAACACCGGGGAGCTGTTTTTT. Translating it yields CASSPRGSANTGELFF.